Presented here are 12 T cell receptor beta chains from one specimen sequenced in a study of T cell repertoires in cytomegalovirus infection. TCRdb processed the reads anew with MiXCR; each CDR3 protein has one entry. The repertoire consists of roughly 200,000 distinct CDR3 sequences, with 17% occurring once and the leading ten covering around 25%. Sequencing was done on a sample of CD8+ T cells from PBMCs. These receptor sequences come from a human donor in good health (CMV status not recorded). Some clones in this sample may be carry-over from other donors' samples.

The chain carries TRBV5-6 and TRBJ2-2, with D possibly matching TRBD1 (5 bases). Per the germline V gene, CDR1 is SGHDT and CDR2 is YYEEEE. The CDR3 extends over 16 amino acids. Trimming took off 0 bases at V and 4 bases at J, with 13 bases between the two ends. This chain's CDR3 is CASSLEGVISTGELFF. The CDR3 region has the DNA TGTGCCAGCAGCTTGGAAGGGGTAATTTCCACCGGGGAGCTGTTTTTT.

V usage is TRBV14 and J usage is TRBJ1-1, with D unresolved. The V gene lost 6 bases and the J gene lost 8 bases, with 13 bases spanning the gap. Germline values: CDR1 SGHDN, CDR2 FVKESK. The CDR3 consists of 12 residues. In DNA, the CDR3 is TGTGCCAGCAGTATGTCGCGGACCGAAGCTTTCTTT. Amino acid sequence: CASSMSRTEAFF. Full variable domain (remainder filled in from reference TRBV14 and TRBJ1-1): EAGVTQFPSHSVIEKGQTVTLRCDPISGHDNLYWYRRVMGKEIKFLLHFVKESKQDESGMPNNRFLAERTGGTYSTLKVQPAELEDSGVYFCASSMSRTEAFFGQGTRLTVV.

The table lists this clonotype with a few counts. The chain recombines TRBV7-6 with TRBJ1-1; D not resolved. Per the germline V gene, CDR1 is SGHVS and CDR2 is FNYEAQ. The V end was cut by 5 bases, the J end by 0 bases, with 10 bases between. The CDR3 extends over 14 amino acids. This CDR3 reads CASSLSRLNTEAFF. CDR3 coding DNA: TGTGCCAGCAGCCTATCCCGGCTGAACACTGAAGCTTTCTTT.

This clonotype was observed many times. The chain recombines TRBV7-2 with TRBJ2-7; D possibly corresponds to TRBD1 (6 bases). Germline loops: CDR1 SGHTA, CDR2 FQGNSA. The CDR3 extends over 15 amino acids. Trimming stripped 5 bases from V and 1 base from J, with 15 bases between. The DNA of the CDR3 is TGTGCCAGCAGCGCGTGGGGGACACGGTCCTACGAGCAGTACTTC. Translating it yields CASSAWGTRSYEQYF.

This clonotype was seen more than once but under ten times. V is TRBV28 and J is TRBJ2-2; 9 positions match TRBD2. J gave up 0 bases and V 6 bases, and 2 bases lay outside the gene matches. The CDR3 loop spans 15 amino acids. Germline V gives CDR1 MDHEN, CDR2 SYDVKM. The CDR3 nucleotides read TGTGCCAGCAGACGACTAGCGGCGAACACCGGGGAGCTGTTTTTT. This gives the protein CASRRLAANTGELFF.

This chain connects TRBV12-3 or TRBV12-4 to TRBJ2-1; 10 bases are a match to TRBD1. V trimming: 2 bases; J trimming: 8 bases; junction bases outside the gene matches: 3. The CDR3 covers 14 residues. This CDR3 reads CASSLLTGGDEQFF. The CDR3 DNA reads TGTGCCAGCAGTTTACTGACAGGGGGCGATGAGCAGTTCTTC.

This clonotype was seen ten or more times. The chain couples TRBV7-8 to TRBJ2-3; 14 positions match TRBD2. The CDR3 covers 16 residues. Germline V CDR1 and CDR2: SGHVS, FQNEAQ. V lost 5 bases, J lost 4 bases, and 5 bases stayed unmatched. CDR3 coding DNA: TGTGCCAGCAGCACTGGGACTAGCGGGGGAGCAGATACGCAGTATTTT. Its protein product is CASSTGTSGGADTQYF.

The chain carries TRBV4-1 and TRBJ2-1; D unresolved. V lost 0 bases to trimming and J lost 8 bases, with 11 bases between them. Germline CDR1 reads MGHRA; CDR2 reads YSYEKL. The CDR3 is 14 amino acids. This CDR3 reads CASSQERVTDEQFF. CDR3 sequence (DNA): TGCGCCAGCAGCCAAGAACGAGTCACGGATGAGCAGTTCTTC.

The CDR3 DNA reads as TGTGCCAGTCAGCGGGGTAATTCACCCCTCCACTTT. This translates into CASQRGNSPLHF. The V gene is TRBV7-9, the J gene TRBJ1-6; D is uncertain. CDR3 length: 12 amino acids. Germline V gene lookup returns CDR1 SEHNR and CDR2 FQNEAQ (reference sequence). V was clipped by 9 bases and J by 6 bases, with 9 bases between them.

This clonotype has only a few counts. In nucleotides, the CDR3 is TGTGCCAGCAGCCGAAACAGGGGGCTGAGCTCCTACGAGCAGTACTTC. Its translation is CASSRNRGLSSYEQYF. This chain joins TRBV5-6 and TRBJ2-7, with 9 bases identical to TRBD1. The ends lost 4 bases at V and 0 bases at J; junction bases unmatched: 8. The CDR3 has 16 amino acids. The germline gives CDR1 SGHDT, CDR2 YYEEEE.

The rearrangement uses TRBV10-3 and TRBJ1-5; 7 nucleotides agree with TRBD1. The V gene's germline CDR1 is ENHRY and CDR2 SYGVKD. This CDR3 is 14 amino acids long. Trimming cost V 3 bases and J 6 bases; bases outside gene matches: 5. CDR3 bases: TGTGCCATCAGTGATAACAGGGGTGGTCAGCCCCAGCATTTT. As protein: CAISDNRGGQPQHF.

This CDR3 is CASSRQGGEQFF. The DNA for the CDR3 is TGCGCCAGCAGCCGACAGGGTGGTGAGCAGTTCTTC. The chain links TRBV4-1 to TRBJ2-1, with TRBD1 identical over 7 bases. Germline values: CDR1 MGHRA, CDR2 YSYEKL. After removal of 4 bases from V and 9 bases from J, the junction contained 3 bases not matched to a gene. The CDR3 totals 12 residues.